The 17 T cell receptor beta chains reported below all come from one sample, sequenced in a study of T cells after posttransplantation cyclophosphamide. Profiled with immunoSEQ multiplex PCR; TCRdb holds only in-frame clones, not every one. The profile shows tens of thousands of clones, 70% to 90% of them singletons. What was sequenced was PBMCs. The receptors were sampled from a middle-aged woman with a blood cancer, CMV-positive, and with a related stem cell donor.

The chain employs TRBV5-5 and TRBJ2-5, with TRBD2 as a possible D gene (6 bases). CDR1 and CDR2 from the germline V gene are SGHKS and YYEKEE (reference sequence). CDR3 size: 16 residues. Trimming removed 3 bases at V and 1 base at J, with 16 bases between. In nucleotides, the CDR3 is TGTGCCAGCAGCTGGGACTTTAACCGTGCCCAAGAGACCCAGTACTTC. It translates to CASSWDFNRAQETQYF. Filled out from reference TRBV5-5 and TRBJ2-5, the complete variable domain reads DAGVTQSPTHLIKTRGQQVTLRCSPISGHKSVSWYQQVLGQGPQFIFQYYEKEERGRGNFPDRFSARQFPNYSSELNVNALLLGDSALYLCASSWDFNRAQETQYFGPGTRLLVL.

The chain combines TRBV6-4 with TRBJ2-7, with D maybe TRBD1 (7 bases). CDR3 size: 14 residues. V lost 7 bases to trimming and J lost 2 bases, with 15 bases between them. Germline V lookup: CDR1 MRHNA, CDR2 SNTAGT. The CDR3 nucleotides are TGTGCCAGCACCAACCAGGGGGGCGCCTACGAGCAGTACTTC. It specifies CASTNQGGAYEQYF.

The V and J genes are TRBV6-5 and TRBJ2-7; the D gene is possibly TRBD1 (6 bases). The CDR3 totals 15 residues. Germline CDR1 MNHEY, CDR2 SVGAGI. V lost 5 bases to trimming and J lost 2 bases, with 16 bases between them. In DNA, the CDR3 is TGTGCCAGCAGTCCCTCAGGACAGTTACCCTACGAGCAGTACTTC. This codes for CASSPSGQLPYEQYF.

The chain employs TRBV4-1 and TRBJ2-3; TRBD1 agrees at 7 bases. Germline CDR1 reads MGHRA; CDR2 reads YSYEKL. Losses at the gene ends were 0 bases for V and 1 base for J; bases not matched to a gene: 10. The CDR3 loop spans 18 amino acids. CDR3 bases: TGCGCCAGCAGCCAAGATTGGTCCGACAGGGTGGGCACAGATACGCAGTATTTT. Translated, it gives CASSQDWSDRVGTDTQYF.

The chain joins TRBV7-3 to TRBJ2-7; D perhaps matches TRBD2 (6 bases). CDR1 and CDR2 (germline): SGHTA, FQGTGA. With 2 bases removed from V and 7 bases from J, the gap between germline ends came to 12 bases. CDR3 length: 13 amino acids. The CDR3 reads CASSLWAAGEQYF. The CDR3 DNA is TGTGCCAGCAGCTTATGGGCCGCGGGGGAGCAGTACTTC.

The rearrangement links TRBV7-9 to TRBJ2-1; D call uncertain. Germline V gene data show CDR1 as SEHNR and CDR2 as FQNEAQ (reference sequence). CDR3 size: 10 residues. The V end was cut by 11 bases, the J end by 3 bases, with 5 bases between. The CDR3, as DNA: TGTGCCTCCTTCTACAATGAGCAGTTCTTC. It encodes CASFYNEQFF.

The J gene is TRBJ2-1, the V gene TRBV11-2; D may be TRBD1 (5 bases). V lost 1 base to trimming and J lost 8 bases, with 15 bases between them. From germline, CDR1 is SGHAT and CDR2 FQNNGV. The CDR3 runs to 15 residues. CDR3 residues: CASSLVFDTRDEQFF. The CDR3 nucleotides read TGTGCCAGCAGCTTAGTCTTCGACACCAGGGATGAGCAGTTCTTC.

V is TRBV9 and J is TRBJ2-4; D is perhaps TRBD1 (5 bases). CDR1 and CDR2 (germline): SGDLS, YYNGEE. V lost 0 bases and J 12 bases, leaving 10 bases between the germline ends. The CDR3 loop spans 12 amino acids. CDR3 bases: TGTGCCAGCAGCGTAGGAAGGGGTGATCAGTACTTC. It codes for CASSVGRGDQYF.

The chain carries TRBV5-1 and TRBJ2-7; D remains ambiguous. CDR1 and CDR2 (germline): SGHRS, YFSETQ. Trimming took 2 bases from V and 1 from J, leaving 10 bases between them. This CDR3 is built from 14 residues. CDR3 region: CASSFLDPSYEQYF. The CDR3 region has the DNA TGCGCCAGCAGCTTTCTAGACCCATCCTACGAGCAGTACTTC.

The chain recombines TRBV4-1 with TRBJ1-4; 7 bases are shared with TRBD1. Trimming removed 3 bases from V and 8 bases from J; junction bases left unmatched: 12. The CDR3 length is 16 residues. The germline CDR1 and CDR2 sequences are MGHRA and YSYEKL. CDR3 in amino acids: CASSQKRYQGEEKLFF. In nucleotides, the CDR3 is TGCGCCAGCAGCCAGAAGAGGTACCAGGGGGAGGAAAAACTGTTTTTT.

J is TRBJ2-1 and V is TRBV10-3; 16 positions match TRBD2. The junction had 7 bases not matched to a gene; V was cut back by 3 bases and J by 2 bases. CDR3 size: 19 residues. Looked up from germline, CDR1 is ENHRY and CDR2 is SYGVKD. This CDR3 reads CAISDPPGLAGGPYNEQFF. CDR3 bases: TGTGCCATCAGTGACCCTCCGGGACTAGCGGGGGGGCCCTACAATGAGCAGTTCTTC.

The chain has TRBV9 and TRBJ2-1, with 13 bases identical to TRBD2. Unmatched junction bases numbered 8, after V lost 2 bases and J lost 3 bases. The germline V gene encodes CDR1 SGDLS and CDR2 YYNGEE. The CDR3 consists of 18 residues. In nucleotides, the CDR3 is TGTGCCAGCAGCGTGAGGGGGGGACTAGCGGGGCGCTACAATGAGCAGTTCTTC. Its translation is CASSVRGGLAGRYNEQFF.

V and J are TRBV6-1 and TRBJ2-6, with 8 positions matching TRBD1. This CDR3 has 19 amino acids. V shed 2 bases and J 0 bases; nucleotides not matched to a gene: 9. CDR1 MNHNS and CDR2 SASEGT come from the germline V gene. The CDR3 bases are TGTGCCAGCAGTGAAAGAGAGACAGGGGTCCGCTCTGGGGCCAACGTCCTGACTTTC. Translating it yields CASSERETGVRSGANVLTF.

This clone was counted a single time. CDR3 nucleotides: TGTGCCAGCTCCCTCCGTGTTGACTATGGCTACACCTTC. It encodes CASSLRVDYGYTF. The V and J genes are TRBV6-5 and TRBJ1-2; D is uncertain. The CDR3 covers 13 residues. Trimming pared 8 bases from V and 3 bases from J, leaving 13 bases between. Germline loops: CDR1 MNHEY, CDR2 SVGAGI.

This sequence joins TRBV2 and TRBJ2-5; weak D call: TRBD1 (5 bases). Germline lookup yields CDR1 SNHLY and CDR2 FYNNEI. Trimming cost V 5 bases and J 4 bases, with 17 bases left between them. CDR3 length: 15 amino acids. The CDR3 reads CASSQPSSRVETQYF. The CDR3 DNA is TGTGCCAGCAGTCAACCTAGTAGCAGGGTAGAGACCCAGTACTTC. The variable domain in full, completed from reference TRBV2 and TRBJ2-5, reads EPEVTQTPSHQVTQMGQEVILRCVPISNHLYFYWYRQILGQKVEFLVSFYNNEISEKSEIFDDQFSVERPDGSNFTLKIRSTKLEDSAMYFCASSQPSSRVETQYFGPGTRLLVL.

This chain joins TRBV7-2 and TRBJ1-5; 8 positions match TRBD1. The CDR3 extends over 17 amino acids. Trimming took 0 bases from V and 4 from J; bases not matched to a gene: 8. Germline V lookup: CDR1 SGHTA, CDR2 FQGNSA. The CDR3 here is CASSLAQGAVFNQPQHF. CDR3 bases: TGTGCCAGCAGCTTAGCGCAGGGGGCGGTTTTTAATCAGCCCCAGCATTTT.

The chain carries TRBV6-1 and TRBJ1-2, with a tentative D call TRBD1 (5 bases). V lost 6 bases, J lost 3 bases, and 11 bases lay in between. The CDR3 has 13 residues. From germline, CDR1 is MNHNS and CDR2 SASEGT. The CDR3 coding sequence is TGTGCCAGCAGCTCGACACAGGACTATGGCTACACCTTC. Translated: CASSSTQDYGYTF.